A single sample gave rise to the 22 T cell receptor beta chains below, sequenced in a study of shared clonotypes between healthy human individuals. This table comes from immunoSEQ multiplex PCR, and its TCRdb copy is limited to in-frame clones, with some not included. In the table there are fewer than 550,000 clones, 75% to 80% of which are singletons. The sequenced sample consisted of PBMCs. These receptors all stem from a woman aged 40 to 50 in good health. Some clones in this sample may be carry-over from other donors' samples.

This clone showed up just once. The chain employs TRBV7-6 and TRBJ2-3; D gene ambiguous. The germline gives CDR1 SGHVS, CDR2 FNYEAQ. The ends were cut back, 0 bases at V and 0 bases at J, with 13 bases in the middle. CDR3 length equals 17 residues. The CDR3 DNA is TGTGCCAGCAGCTTAGCGCGGCAGAAGCTAAGCACAGATACGCAGTATTTT. Translated, it gives CASSLARQKLSTDTQYF.

This clone was picked up a small number of times. The CDR3 sequence: CASSPGGGGPQYF. CDR3 DNA: TGCGCCAGCAGCCCCGGTGGGGGGGGACCCCAGTACTTC. The V gene is TRBV5-1, the J gene TRBJ2-5, with 7 bases that match TRBD2. The CDR3 runs to 13 residues. Trimming removed 4 bases from V and 9 bases from J; junction bases left unmatched: 9. The germline V gene encodes CDR1 SGHRS and CDR2 YFSETQ. The complete variable domain, with remaining parts taken from reference TRBV5-1 and TRBJ2-5, reads KAGVTQTPRYLIKTRGQQVTLSCSPISGHRSVSWYQQTPGQGLQFLFEYFSETQRNKGNFPGRFSGRQFSNSRSEMNVSTLELGDSALYLCASSPGGGGPQYFGPGTRLLVL.

This clone was seen a handful of times. The chain has TRBV28 and TRBJ1-5; TRBD1 is a possible D gene (6 bases). The length of the CDR3 is 13 residues. CDR1 is MDHEN, CDR2 SYDVKM, per germline. Trimming removed 9 bases at V and 2 bases at J, with 11 bases between. The CDR3 sequence is CASSRGGNQPQHF. The CDR3 nucleotides read TGTGCCAGTTCGAGGGGGGGCAATCAGCCCCAGCATTTT.

The genes are TRBV15 and TRBJ1-1; a weak D match, TRBD1 (5 bases). The CDR3 sequence is 15 residues long. V was clipped by 5 bases and J by 4 bases, with 17 bases between them. Germline V gene data show CDR1 as LNHNV and CDR2 as YYDKDF (reference sequence). This chain's CDR3 is CATSPDRGPGTEAFF. CDR3 coding DNA: TGTGCCACCAGCCCCGACCGGGGACCAGGCACTGAAGCTTTCTTT.

This chain links TRBV6-5 with TRBJ1-3; perhaps TRBD1 as D (5 bases). Germline V gene lookup returns CDR1 MNHEY and CDR2 SVGAGI. Trimming removed 6 bases from V and 7 bases from J, with 13 bases in between. This CDR3 is built from 13 residues. CDR3 amino acids: CASRTDRQNTIYF. The CDR3 DNA sequence: TGTGCCAGCAGAACAGACAGACAGAACACCATATATTTT.

This clone was seen just once. The V and J genes are TRBV5-1 and TRBJ2-1; perhaps TRBD2 as D (6 bases). The length of the CDR3 is 17 residues. The V gene's germline CDR1 is SGHRS and CDR2 YFSETQ. V lost 1 base to trimming and J lost 3 bases, with 17 bases between them. CDR3 in amino acids: CASSLRRGARNYNEQFF. In nucleotides, the CDR3 is TGCGCCAGCAGCTTGCGGCGGGGAGCGAGAAACTACAATGAGCAGTTCTTC.

The V gene is TRBV7-2, the J gene TRBJ2-2, with 11 bases that match TRBD2. This CDR3 contains 17 residues. After removal of 5 bases from V and 1 base from J, the junction contained 6 bases not matched to a gene. Looked up from germline, CDR1 is SGHTA and CDR2 is FQGNSA. CDR3 bases: TGTGCCAGCAGCCCTACTAGCGGGAGCAAGAACACCGGGGAGCTGTTTTTT. Its protein product is CASSPTSGSKNTGELFF.

The chain carries TRBV5-1 and TRBJ2-1; the match to TRBD2 covers 7 bases. With 4 bases clipped from V and 10 bases from J, the junction kept 8 bases outside the gene matches. From germline, CDR1 is SGHRS and CDR2 YFSETQ. The CDR3 runs 13 residues. CDR3 sequence: CASSPPGLTEQFF. The CDR3 bases are TGCGCCAGCAGCCCTCCGGGACTAACGGAGCAGTTCTTC.

The gene calls are TRBV15 and TRBJ1-1; D is possibly TRBD1 (5 bases). Per germline, CDR1 LNHNV and CDR2 YYDKDF (reference sequence). This CDR3 is built from 15 residues. Trimming shortened V by 0 bases and J by 1 base, and 9 bases separated the two germline ends. DNA for the CDR3: TGTGCCACCAGCAGAGATCCAACAGGGAACACTGAAGCTTTCTTT. As protein: CATSRDPTGNTEAFF.

The gene calls are TRBV11-3 and TRBJ2-2; D ambiguous. The CDR3 has 13 amino acids. Trimming left V 4 bases short and J 4 bases short, with 7 bases between. Germline V lookup: CDR1 SGHNT, CDR2 YENEEA. The CDR3 DNA follows: TGTGCCAGCAGCTCCCGATCCACCGGGGAGCTGTTTTTT. Encoded protein: CASSSRSTGELFF. Combining the CDR3 with reference TRBV11-3 and TRBJ2-2 gives the whole variable domain EAGVVQSPRYKIIEKKQPVAFWCNPISGHNTLYWYLQNLGQGPELLIRYENEEAVDDSQLPKDRFSAERLKGVDSTLKIQPAELGDSAVYLCASSSRSTGELFFGEGSRLTVL.

This clone was recorded only once. The sample holds other DNA sequences that translate to the same CDR3. The chain has TRBV18 and TRBJ2-2; D is undetermined. The CDR3 length is 12 residues. Trimming stripped 6 bases from V and 5 bases from J, with 7 bases between. Germline loops: CDR1 KGHSH, CDR2 LQKENI. CDR3 sequence (DNA): TGTGCCAGCTCCCCTGGGACCGGGGAGCTGTTTTTT. Its protein is CASSPGTGELFF.

The J gene is TRBJ1-1, the V gene TRBV5-4; tentatively, D is TRBD1 (6 bases). V was pared by 2 bases and J by 5 bases, with 16 bases between. The CDR3 runs 15 residues. Germline-derived CDR1 and CDR2 are SGHNT and YYREEE (reference sequence). The CDR3 reads CASSFVTGSETEAFF. The DNA for the CDR3 is TGTGCCAGCAGCTTCGTTACAGGGTCGGAGACTGAAGCTTTCTTT. Variable domain in full (rest from reference TRBV5-4 and TRBJ1-1): ETGVTQSPTHLIKTRGQQVTLRCSSQSGHNTVSWYQQALGQGPQFIFQYYREEENGRGNFPPRFSGLQFPNYSSELNVNALELDDSALYLCASSFVTGSETEAFFGQGTRLTVV.

This clone was picked up one time. The chain uses TRBV12-2 and TRBJ1-2; the table gives TRBD1 as D, unverified against the DNA. TRBV12-2 is tagged as a pseudogene. CDR3 size: 15 residues. DNA of the CDR3: TGTGCAAGTCGCTTCCTCAGGGGAAGGAAACTTGGCTACACCTTC. It translates to CASRFLRGRKLGYTF.

The chain joins TRBV6-1 to TRBJ1-5; a weak D match, TRBD1 (5 bases). The V end lost 4 bases, the J end lost 0 bases, and 10 bases lay between the germline ends. From germline, CDR1 is MNHNS and CDR2 SASEGT. The CDR3 spans 15 residues. CDR3 nucleotide sequence: TGTGCCAGCAGTGGACAGCCCTATAGCAATCAGCCCCAGCATTTT. This encodes CASSGQPYSNQPQHF.

The V gene is TRBV18, the J gene TRBJ2-3, with D possibly matching TRBD1 (6 bases). The CDR3 consists of 16 residues. Trimming stripped 3 bases from V and 6 bases from J, with 19 bases between. In germline, CDR1 is KGHSH, CDR2 LQKENI. CDR3 sequence: CASSPNTGSVIDTQYF. The CDR3 region has the DNA TGTGCCAGCTCACCGAACACAGGGTCTGTAATTGATACGCAGTATTTT.

The CDR3 bases are TGTGCCAGCAGTTATCCGCGGGGGCAGTTCTTC. Translated, it gives CASSYPRGQFF. This chain connects TRBV28 to TRBJ2-1; tentative D call: TRBD2 (6 bases). The V end lost 4 bases, the J end lost 12 bases, and 10 bases lay between the germline ends. Germline V gene lookup returns CDR1 MDHEN and CDR2 SYDVKM. The CDR3 spans 11 residues.

The rearrangement joins TRBV7-2 to TRBJ2-7; weak D call: TRBD2 (6 bases). Germline CDR1 and CDR2: SGHTA and FQGNSA. V lost 2 bases and J lost 6, with 14 bases in between. The CDR3 is made up of 14 amino acids. CDR3 region: CASSLRRDPPEQYF. The CDR3, as DNA: TGTGCCAGCAGCTTAAGGCGGGACCCTCCCGAGCAGTACTTC.

This chain connects TRBV28 to TRBJ1-5, with D perhaps TRBD1 (5 bases). The CDR3 totals 13 residues. Trimming took off 7 bases at V and 2 bases at J, with 9 bases between the two ends. CDR1 and CDR2 (germline): MDHEN, SYDVKM. The CDR3 loop is CASNGAGNQPQHF. CDR3 DNA sequence: TGTGCCAGCAATGGGGCGGGCAATCAGCCCCAGCATTTT.

The chain combines TRBV7-5 with TRBJ2-7; the listed D gene, TRBD2, was not tested against the DNA. TRBV7-5 is classified as a pseudogene. The CDR3 extends over 12 amino acids. The CDR3 region has the DNA TGTGCCAGAAGTAAATCTAGCCGCGAGCAGTACTTC. Protein sequence: CARSKSSREQYF.

The J gene is TRBJ2-1, the V gene TRBV28; 9 bases match TRBD1. Germline CDR1 MDHEN, CDR2 SYDVKM. The CDR3 loop spans 16 amino acids. The V segment lost 1 base and the J segment 1 base; nucleotides outside the gene matches: 2. As DNA, the CDR3 is TGTGCCAGCAGTTTATATGGGACAGGGTCCTACAATGAGCAGTTCTTC. It encodes CASSLYGTGSYNEQFF.

The gene calls are TRBV6-1 and TRBJ1-2; TRBD1 matches 7 bases. Per the germline V gene, CDR1 is MNHNS and CDR2 is SASEGT. J was trimmed by 4 bases and V by 7 bases; bases with no gene match: 6. CDR3 length equals 13 residues. The CDR3 region has the DNA TGTGCCAGCACTGCGGGACAGTTCTATGGCTACACCTTC. Protein product: CASTAGQFYGYTF.

V is TRBV30 and J is TRBJ2-2, with D possibly called TRBD1 or TRBD2 (5 bases each). The CDR3 consists of 12 residues. The V and J ends lost 5 bases and 4 bases respectively, with 8 bases between them. Germline V gene sequence: CDR1 GTSNPN, CDR2 SVGIG (reference sequence). The CDR3 region is CAWGTGTGELFF. DNA of the CDR3: TGTGCCTGGGGGACGGGCACCGGGGAGCTGTTTTTT. The whole variable domain, remainder taken from reference TRBV30 and TRBJ2-2, is SQTIHQWPATLVQPVGSPLSLECTVEGTSNPNLYWYRQAAGRGLQLLFYSVGIGQISSEVPQNLSASRPQDRQFILSSKKLLLSDSGFYLCAWGTGTGELFFGEGSRLTVL.